This TCR beta chain was observed in a study of spatial heterogeneity in lung cancer. Study background: A unique TCR and UMI combination showed up more than ten times in raw reads, on average.

Details on this clonotype: Its antigen is not known.

V gave up 5 bases and J gave up 3 bases, with 16 bases separating them. Germline V gives CDR1 DFQATT, CDR2 SNEGSKA (reference sequence). The CDR3 sequence is 14 residues long. Time point denoted: sample taken at primary tumor resection. Sequencing was performed on whole RNA extracted from tumor and nontumor lung tissue, or from frozen PBMC, and the material was left unsorted. Samples were donated by 72 untreated early-stage non-small cell lung cancer patients. Every TCR cDNA molecule bore a unique molecular identifier. TCRdb itself ran the 5' RACE reads through MiXCR, one entry per CDR3 protein. This sample has some 38,000 distinct CDR3 sequences, with approximately 7.5% found just once. Overall study findings and caveats: Among blood samples, ubiquitous expanded tumor TCRs appeared more at resection than at follow-up.

This specimen was PBMCs, taken at surgery. J is TRBJ1-1 and V is TRBV20-1, with D perhaps TRBD1 (6 bases). This TCR came from a male donor with early-stage non-small cell lung cancer. CDR3 in DNA: TGCAGTGCTCGCTCAAGGGGGATGCACACTGAAGCTTTCTTT. Translating gives CSARSRGMHTEAFF.